This T cell receptor (beta chain) comes out of a study of T cell responses to AZD1222 COVID-19 vaccine. This CDR3 has 15 amino acids. J was trimmed by 3 bases and V by 5 bases; bases with no gene match: 8. Germline V gene data show CDR1 as SEHNR and CDR2 as FQNEAQ (reference sequence). General study findings and limits: Baseline seropositivity occurred in only 5 to 7 AZD1222 recipients. Reports say nearly half of spike-specific TCRs go after unmutated variant regions.

Here immunoSEQ multiplex PCR was the method, and the copy in TCRdb shows in-frame clones only, minus some. This sample has approximately 160,000 clones, with roughly nine tenths found just once. Comments on this clone: Antigen specificity is unknown.

This specimen was peripheral blood, taken on day 0 of AZD1222 vaccination. This sequence was found in an adult in good health. The chain employs TRBV7-9 and TRBJ2-7; 9 bases align to TRBD1. CDR3 protein: CASSPPGQGFYEQYF. The CDR3 bases are TGTGCCAGCAGCCCCCCAGGACAGGGGTTCTACGAGCAGTACTTC.